This entry lists 12 T cell receptor beta chains sequenced from one sample in a study of T cell repertoires in cytomegalovirus infection. From the reads, TCRdb called clonotypes with MiXCR, one entry per CDR3 protein. Found here are 300,000 or so distinct CDR3 sequences, approximately 10% of them singletons; the top ten hold around 2.4%. The specimen sequenced was PBMCs. These receptors originate from a human donor in good health (CMV status not recorded). Some clones in this sample may be carry-over from other donors' samples.

V is TRBV3-1 and J is TRBJ1-1, with D hard to call. Germline values: CDR1 LGHDT, CDR2 YNNKEL (reference sequence). The V end was cut by 1 base, the J end by 0 bases, with 6 bases between. The CDR3 spans 14 residues. CDR3 amino acids: CASSQGVVNTEAFF. As DNA, the CDR3 is TGTGCCAGCAGCCAAGGTGTGGTGAACACTGAAGCTTTCTTT.

This clonotype showed up just a few times. The chain is built from TRBV2 and TRBJ1-6; D not resolved. CDR3 length: 12 amino acids. Germline V gene sequence: CDR1 SNHLY, CDR2 FYNNEI. Trimming removed 7 bases from V and 10 bases from J, with 11 bases in between. DNA of the CDR3: TGTGCCAGCATTACCCCGGGCTCACCCCTCCACTTT. Residues: CASITPGSPLHF.

This clonotype was recorded a few times. This chain connects TRBV15 to TRBJ1-2, with TRBD1 matching 10 bases. From germline, CDR1 is LNHNV and CDR2 YYDKDF (reference sequence). This CDR3 is built from 16 residues. V lost 5 bases, J lost 6 bases, and 12 bases stayed unmatched. The CDR3 DNA is TGTGCCACCAGCTCCGGGCGGGACAGGGGAAAGAATGGCTACACCTTC. Residues: CATSSGRDRGKNGYTF.

This clonotype was picked up a small number of times. The genes are TRBV6-5 and TRBJ2-1; TRBD2 might be the D (5 bases). Per the germline V gene, CDR1 is MNHEY and CDR2 is SVGAGI. CDR3 length equals 14 residues. V was clipped by 7 bases and J by 6 bases, with 16 bases between them. CDR3: CASNLGGPGNEQFF. CDR3 coding DNA: TGTGCCAGCAATTTAGGCGGGCCAGGCAATGAGCAGTTCTTC.

The chain employs TRBV6-6 and TRBJ1-5; D may be TRBD1 (6 bases). Germline lookup yields CDR1 MNHNY and CDR2 SVGAGI (reference sequence). Trimming took 5 bases from V and 0 from J, leaving 23 bases between them. The CDR3 has 19 residues. The CDR3 DNA reads TGTGCCAGCAGTCACCCGACGGCAGGGGAAACTTATAGCAATCAGCCCCAGCATTTT. Amino acids: CASSHPTAGETYSNQPQHF.

The chain recombines TRBV4-1 with TRBJ2-7, with 7 bases lining up with TRBD1. The V gene's germline CDR1 is MGHRA and CDR2 YSYEKL. The V gene end was trimmed by 0 bases and the J gene end by 6 bases; junction bases not matched to a gene: 11. The CDR3 runs to 16 residues. The chain's CDR3 is CASSQDLGGQDCEQYV. The CDR3 DNA follows: TGCGCCAGCAGCCAAGATCTCGGCGGACAGGACTGCGAGCAGTACGTC.

This clonotype was counted ten times or more. The rearrangement joins TRBV7-6 to TRBJ2-1, with TRBD1 as a possible D gene (5 bases). The V gene's germline CDR1 is SGHVS and CDR2 FNYEAQ. The ends were cut back, 3 bases at V and 9 bases at J, with 12 bases in the middle. This CDR3 comprises 13 residues. The DNA of the CDR3 is TGTGCCAGCAGCTTTGACCAGGGCGGTGAGCAGTTCTTC. Translated: CASSFDQGGEQFF. The full variable domain, completed using reference TRBV7-6 and TRBJ2-1, is GAGVSQSPRYKVTKRGQDVALRCDPISGHVSLYWYRQALGQGPEFLTYFNYEAQQDKSGLPNDRFSAERPEGSISTLTIQRTEQRDSAMYRCASSFDQGGEQFFGPGTRLTVL.

This clonotype was observed many times. This rearrangement joins TRBV28 to TRBJ2-7; 12 bases fit TRBD2. The V gene's germline CDR1 is MDHEN and CDR2 SYDVKM. The CDR3 has 15 residues. V lost 4 bases, J lost 6 bases, and 7 bases stayed unmatched. The CDR3 is CASSSGLAGLFEQYV. The CDR3 nucleotides read TGTGCCAGCAGTTCCGGACTAGCGGGGTTATTCGAGCAGTACGTC.

This clonotype was seen ten or more times. The chain couples TRBV29-1 to TRBJ2-7; D is possibly TRBD1 (6 bases). The ends were cut back, 0 bases at V and 1 base at J, with 10 bases in the middle. There are 14 residues in the CDR3. In germline, CDR1 is SQVTM, CDR2 ANQGSEA. CDR3 protein: CSVEDETGSYEQYF. Written as DNA, the CDR3 is TGCAGCGTTGAAGACGAGACAGGTTCCTACGAGCAGTACTTC.

The chain is built from TRBV20-1 and TRBJ1-2; the D gene is possibly TRBD1 (6 bases). The CDR3 totals 14 residues. Germline CDR1 is DFQATT and CDR2 is SNEGSKA (reference sequence). Trimming cost V 1 base and J 2 bases, with 11 bases left between them. CDR3 amino acids: CSARAPDRNYGYTF. In nucleotides, the CDR3 is TGCAGTGCTAGAGCCCCGGACAGAAACTATGGCTACACCTTC.

This clonotype was observed at least ten times. The chain combines TRBV6-2 or TRBV6-3 with TRBJ2-1, with D possibly TRBD2 on 6 matching bases. Germline V lookup: CDR1 MNHEY, CDR2 SVGEGT. The germline V and J ends were trimmed by 0 bases and 2 bases, with 11 bases remaining between them. This CDR3 is 16 amino acids long. CDR3 DNA: TGTGCCAGCAGTTACTCGGAGGGGTCTCCCTACAATGAGCAGTTCTTC. It yields the protein CASSYSEGSPYNEQFF.

This clonotype has at least ten counts. This chain connects TRBV11-2 to TRBJ1-1, with TRBD1 matching over 10 bases. Trimming cost V 5 bases and J 5 bases; bases outside gene matches: 11. The V gene's germline CDR1 is SGHAT and CDR2 FQNNGV. The CDR3 extends over 16 amino acids. The CDR3 DNA is TGTGCCAGCAGCCCGTGGACAGGGGGGGTAGGGACTGAAGCTTTCTTT. Its translation: CASSPWTGGVGTEAFF.